Sequencing of this TCR beta chain was carried out in a study of cytomegalovirus exposure and HLA in healthy donors (dated by TCRdb to about 2017). The study in broad terms: In an earlier analysis of roughly 590 of the donors, approximately 300 Gb of sequence data and 95 million to 130 million unique TCR beta sequences from about 190 million T cells were reported. About 330 gigabases of sequencing data and around 80 million unique TCR sequences made up an early release that covered approximately 700 HLA-typed donors. Of the 300 to 450 genotyped donors, more than 75% were placed in the genetic ancestry cluster associated with self-reported Caucasian donors. The study was designed to test whether signatures of past pathogen exposure could be identified by cataloging public T cell receptors. Using immunosequencing, the study profiled T cell repertoires from 666 subjects and related those repertoires to cytomegalovirus serostatus. Along with the approximately 700-subject first cohort, a separate validation cohort of over 90 different subjects was used. To predict cytomegalovirus infection status, the study combined high-throughput TCR immunosequencing, statistical association of individual TCRs with disease status, and machine learning. A later analysis re-examined previously published TCR beta repertoires from roughly 650 donors and added high-resolution HLA genotyping to investigate patterns of TCR occurrence. In the later analysis, no new phenotypic data were used to find candidate immune exposures; instead, reliance was placed on TCR beta sequences and their occurrence across donors. To decide whether each TCR beta V gene segment behaved as functional or pseudogenic, an earlier analysis of some 570 of the donors relied on high-throughput TCR beta sequencing. Donor age, sex, ethnicity and CMV serostatus were compiled alongside the repertoire data. In a later genetic analysis, genome-wide SNP genotypes for about three fifths of the 666 donors were used, and that subset was treated as a discovery cohort. All discovery cohort repertoires had been generated using a single sequencing platform. HLA typing included class I and class II loci at four-digit resolution. Typing coverage varied by locus: roughly 620-640 donors for A, B, C, DRB1 and DQB1; roughly 560 for DQA1; about 590 for DPA1; 450 to 480 for DPB1. Several DR-DQ haplotypes were handled as single units for association and clustering, since linkage in the cohort was strong. Among almost 400 genotyped donors of the cohort, an average of approximately 250,000 unique TCR beta nucleotide sequences were sequenced per donor, 15% to 20% of them non-productive. Here is what the overall study found, with its caveats: In an earlier analysis of roughly 500 of the donors, most TCR beta V segments appeared in productive rearrangements about 90% or about 30% of the time, broadly matching IMGT annotations. A further reported finding was that TCR beta sequences accurately predicted the HLA-A and HLA-B alleles for most subjects in the first cohort. Some IMGT-functional V segments, including TRBV6-2 and TRBV6-3, could not be told apart with the 87-base-pair reads, so those segments were excluded. Specific HLA alleles were associated with 15,000 to 20,000 TCR beta sequences at a false discovery rate of 0.05 in a later analysis. An association between a missense DCLRE1C variant and V-gene and J-gene trimming of TCR beta chains was found in a later genetic analysis and replicated in an independent cohort. The sequencing pipeline was judged likely to have produced a cluster of highly shared sequence variants as a technical artifact. Because HLA typing was missing for some donors at each locus, association tests included only the typed subset. In a later analysis, HLA-associated TCR beta chains were found to be more clonally expanded and to have lower generation probabilities than equally common non-associated chains. A few of the identified cytomegalovirus-associated TCR beta chains were confirmed in vitro to be specific for cytomegalovirus antigens. Because counts were too low, about 15 rarely observed V segments, including chromosome 9 orphons, were left out of the earlier analysis of some 640 of the donors. In a later analysis, the rate of TCR association differed among HLA loci, with DRB1 alleles having the most associated TCRs and HLA-C alleles having the fewest. Linkage disequilibrium might explain the correlated functional status among segregating V segments, but an unknown experimental factor could not be excluded. Sequencing depth was assumed to be roughly uniform across donors in the presence/absence analyses, though that assumption may not hold. According to a later genetic analysis, donors in an Asian-associated ancestry cluster had fewer N-insertions in productive TCRs than the approximately 610-donor mean. In a later analysis, most CMV-associated TCR beta chains were found to appear HLA-restricted, with HLA associations seemingly driven largely by CMV exposure. When HLA alleles, especially DR and DQ, strongly co-occurred, attributing TCR associations to individual alleles was difficult. The study listed 150 to 200 TCR beta chains as associated with cytomegalovirus. For the cohort, immune exposure information was limited to CMV serostatus. In a later analysis, several top co-occurrence clusters were reported to appear linked to parvovirus B19, influenza, CMV and Epstein-Barr virus. Most TCR sequences were observed very rarely across donors, whereas some public TCRs were present in many individuals. The cohort was sequenced for TCR beta chains only, and without alpha or paired-chain data the features that could be detected were limited. In both the original and validation cohorts, the classifier was reported to diagnose cytomegalovirus status with high specificity and sensitivity. The authors suggested that the approach could potentially be extended to other disease states and immunological phenotypes.

In total, fewer than 750 healthy bone marrow donors made up the cohort. At the time of sampling, every cohort member was nominally healthy, though immune exposures that went unrecorded were likely present. The donor tested CMV seropositive, placing the donor among the 310 or so seropositive members of the cohort. A peripheral blood sample was collected from each donor, and TCR beta sequencing was performed on peripheral blood mononuclear cells. The Qiagen DNeasy Blood Extraction Kit was used to extract genomic DNA from the blood cell samples. According to the germline V gene, CDR1 reads SGHRS and CDR2 reads YFSETQ. The CDR3 measures 13 amino acids from cysteine to phenylalanine. Solely the CDR3 DNA is kept, with 39 bases framed from the first base. Relative to germline, V is missing 1 base and J is missing 4 bases, with 1 base of the junction outside any gene match. Concerning this clone: Its recognized antigen is unknown. The record has no base qualities; no much larger clone is one base away.

Library preparation used the immunoSEQ multiplex PCR assay. The multiplex PCR relied on a mix of 60 forward primers for TCR Vbeta segments and 13 reverse primers for TCR Jbeta segments. The CDR3 region of rearranged TCR beta genes was amplified from genomic DNA by a multiplex PCR assay. The amplified TCR beta libraries were sequenced on the Illumina HiSeq System as 87-base-pair reads. As for the authors' bioinformatics: A later analysis tallied 75 million to 95 million unique TCR beta chains across the 550 to 850 repertoires, and approximately 12 million of those chains were shared by two or more donors. A nearest-neighbor algorithm error-corrected the raw reads and collapsed the reads into unique sequences, merging closely related sequences to remove PCR and sequencing errors. Alignment of CDR3 sequences to IMGT reference sequences was used to assign V, D and J gene segments. For a sequence to be retained, at least a six-nucleotide match to both a V gene segment and a J gene segment was required. Rearrangements were classified as productive when the CDR3 lacked stop codons and remained in frame with V and J, and all other rearrangements were classified as non-productive. CDR3 was defined according to IMGT convention as the region running from the second conserved V-encoded cysteine to the conserved J-encoded phenylalanine. Sequences without an unambiguous match to a single V gene segment were excluded from the earlier analysis of almost 600 of the donors. An earlier analysis of fewer than 750 of the donors called V segments functional above 56.7% productive rearrangements and segregating when the between-donor standard deviation exceeded 5%. A statistical classification framework was developed to diagnose cytomegalovirus status using the catalog of TCR beta chain sequences. In a later analysis, V and J genes were assigned by comparing TCR nucleotide sequences against IMGT/GENE-DB human TR gene sequences. The TCRdist pipeline was used in a later analysis to assign CDR3 sequences and most-parsimonious VDJ recombination scenarios. In a later analysis, each TCR beta chain was defined by its CDR3 amino acid sequence together with its V-gene family, and reads lacking a unique V-gene family were excluded. As a way to deal with suspected cross-contamination and a sequencing artifact, a later analysis dropped roughly 620 nucleotide sequences that were highly shared and had low generation probability. A later analysis calculated a clonal expansion index for each public chain from normalized within-repertoire ranks of inferred template counts. In a later analysis, generation probabilities were computed using a VDJ recombination model fitted to out-of-frame rearrangements, and the results were checked against IGoR. In a later analysis, TCR-TCR, TCR-HLA and TCR-CMV co-occurrence was scored with hypergeometric tests, and a repertoire-size bias correction was applied to TCR pairs. To estimate false discovery rates, a later analysis permuted the HLA or CMV assignments 20 times. A later analysis grouped co-occurring TCRs with DBSCAN, adding TCRdist sequence similarity when clustering within HLA-allele-positive subsets. Co-occurrence clustering excluded repertoires with fewer than 30,000 or more than 120,000 public chains, plus five with anomalous nucleotide sharing. The table was pulled from immuneACCESS by TCRdb, which kept in-frame rearrangements only. Such tables lose some clones; where checked, under half of the loss comes from unresolved V genes, and the rest has no known cause. V and J calls and clone size are those listed in that table; D and trimming were worked out from the DNA. This sample has under 200,000 clones in its table, and 65% to 80% of those were observed once. Approximately 3.4% of the sample is in the top ten clones.

The material sequenced was PBMCs. In this chain, TRBV5-1 is recombined with TRBJ1-1; 7 central nucleotides agree with TRBD1. The source is a woman in her forties or fifties in good health and CMV-seropositive. This receptor carries the CDR3 CASSLSGGTEAFF. The DNA is as follows: TGCGCCAGCAGCTTGTCAGGGGGCACTGAAGCTTTCTTT.